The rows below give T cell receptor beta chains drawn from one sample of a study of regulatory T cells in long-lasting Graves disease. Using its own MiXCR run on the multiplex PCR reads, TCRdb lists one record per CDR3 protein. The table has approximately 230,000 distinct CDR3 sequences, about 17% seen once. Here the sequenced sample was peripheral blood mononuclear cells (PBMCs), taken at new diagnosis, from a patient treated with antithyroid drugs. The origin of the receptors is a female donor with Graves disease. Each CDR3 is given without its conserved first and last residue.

cdr3_aa: ASSPQSEQF; v_call: TRBV18; j_call: TRBJ2-1
cdr3_aa: AISTGVVGEQY; v_call: TRBV10-3; j_call: TRBJ2-7
cdr3_aa: SVILGNEQF; v_call: TRBV29-1; j_call: TRBJ2-1
cdr3_aa: ATSDSTPGQGSHTQY; v_call: TRBV24-1; j_call: TRBJ2-3
cdr3_aa: ASSFRGGARF; v_call: TRBV6-5; j_call: TRBJ2-1
cdr3_aa: ASGFSGANVLT; v_call: TRBV19; j_call: TRBJ2-6
cdr3_aa: ASSSEAGPKEETQY; v_call: TRBV7-8; j_call: TRBJ2-5
cdr3_aa: ASSEARGTGELF; v_call: TRBV2; j_call: TRBJ2-2
cdr3_aa: ATSDLGRQGNLETQY; v_call: TRBV24-1; j_call: TRBJ2-5
cdr3_aa: SLVTGVGDTQY; v_call: TRBV20-1; j_call: TRBJ2-3
cdr3_aa: ASSTVGTSGYTGELF; v_call: TRBV19; j_call: TRBJ2-2
cdr3_aa: ASSQDWGGAF; v_call: TRBV3-1; j_call: TRBJ1-1
cdr3_aa: ASSPGGTGGGLAKNNEQF; v_call: TRBV28; j_call: TRBJ2-1
cdr3_aa: ASTFGGYEQY; v_call: TRBV6-8; j_call: TRBJ2-7
cdr3_aa: SARDLQGNEAF; v_call: TRBV20-1; j_call: TRBJ1-1
cdr3_aa: ASSIRQGRAGANVLT; v_call: TRBV7-2; j_call: TRBJ2-6
cdr3_aa: ASRAPDPYNEQF; v_call: TRBV6-1; j_call: TRBJ2-1
cdr3_aa: ASSQDWVGGVSSYEQY; v_call: TRBV4-2; j_call: TRBJ2-7
cdr3_aa: ATSDLRDHIQY; v_call: TRBV24-1; j_call: TRBJ2-4
cdr3_aa: ASSRGQWMNTEAF; v_call: TRBV10-1; j_call: TRBJ1-1
cdr3_aa: ASSQGGQWNTIY; v_call: TRBV3-1; j_call: TRBJ1-3
cdr3_aa: ASSYMGYTGELF; v_call: TRBV6-5; j_call: TRBJ2-2
cdr3_aa: ATSDRDRGSYEQF; v_call: TRBV24-1; j_call: TRBJ2-1
cdr3_aa: ASTYRGTNTEAF; v_call: TRBV6-2/TRBV6-3; j_call: TRBJ1-1
cdr3_aa: SSRTSGYNEQF; v_call: TRBV20-1; j_call: TRBJ2-1
cdr3_aa: ASSPRGTGSNQPQH; v_call: TRBV18; j_call: TRBJ1-5
cdr3_aa: ASSGTSGSVFYNEQF; v_call: TRBV2; j_call: NA
cdr3_aa: ASSGTVRGPQETQY; v_call: TRBV11-1; j_call: TRBJ2-5
cdr3_aa: SARISGGQETQY; v_call: TRBV20-1; j_call: TRBJ2-5
cdr3_aa: AISESWGTSGHYEQY; v_call: TRBV10-3; j_call: TRBJ2-7
cdr3_aa: ATSDYDGDQETQY; v_call: TRBV24-1; j_call: TRBJ2-5
cdr3_aa: ASSEWRAETQY; v_call: TRBV2; j_call: TRBJ2-5
cdr3_aa: ASSPGAHGNQPQH; v_call: TRBV12-3/TRBV12-4; j_call: TRBJ1-5
cdr3_aa: ASRNTGDPPV; v_call: TRBV6-1; j_call: TRBJ2-7
cdr3_aa: ASSPRDSPSYEQY; v_call: TRBV19; j_call: TRBJ2-7
cdr3_aa: ASSTTGFNQPQH; v_call: TRBV27; j_call: TRBJ1-5
cdr3_aa: ASSTNRGEKLF; v_call: TRBV7-3; j_call: TRBJ1-4
cdr3_aa: ASSLYRGVADGYT; v_call: TRBV7-2; j_call: TRBJ1-2
cdr3_aa: SVTRAHAGDGYT; v_call: TRBV29-1; j_call: TRBJ1-2
cdr3_aa: ASSLNGLIYEQY; v_call: TRBV7-2; j_call: TRBJ2-7
cdr3_aa: ASSPRTSGGTDQY; v_call: TRBV28; j_call: TRBJ2-3
cdr3_aa: ASSETPKNTEAF; v_call: TRBV6-1; j_call: TRBJ1-1
cdr3_aa: ASSVEGTSGMYAEQY; v_call: TRBV9; j_call: TRBJ2-7